These T cell receptor beta chains were read from a single sample in a study of metastatic and nonmetastatic thyroid tumors. TCRdb re-called the PCR reads with MiXCR. In the table there are roughly 24,000 clones, around 20% of which are singletons. Sample: blood. Receptors were obtained from a male donor with papillary thyroid cancer or a benign thyroid nodule (not recorded which). Some clones in this sample may be carry-over from other donors' samples. The conserved cysteine and the conserved F or W are not part of the CDR3 here. D genes are given only for firm matches.

D gene: .
V gene: TRBV5-1
CDR3 length: 11
J gene: TRBJ1-5
CDR3 protein: ASSPSGDQPQH

D gene: .
V gene: TRBV6-1
CDR3 length: 11
J gene: TRBJ1-1
CDR3 protein: ASTLHLDTEAF

D gene: .
V gene: TRBV12-3/TRBV12-4
CDR3 length: 9
J gene: TRBJ2-1
CDR3 protein: ASSTYNEQF

D gene: TRBD2
V gene: TRBV10-3
CDR3 length: 15
J gene: TRBJ2-5
CDR3 protein: AISETSGRAREETQY

D gene: TRBD1
V gene: TRBV2
CDR3 length: 15
J gene: TRBJ2-3
CDR3 protein: ASRDQSNRGLADTQY

D gene: TRBD1
V gene: TRBV9
CDR3 length: 12
J gene: TRBJ2-7
CDR3 protein: ASSPGTGFYEQY

D gene: .
V gene: TRBV9
CDR3 length: 13
J gene: TRBJ2-7
CDR3 protein: ASSVAGQGNGEQY

D gene: .
V gene: TRBV20-1
CDR3 length: 12
J gene: TRBJ2-1
CDR3 protein: SASGESSYNEQF

D gene: TRBD1
V gene: TRBV13
CDR3 length: 13
J gene: TRBJ2-7
CDR3 protein: ASSLAGTGSYEQY

D gene: .
V gene: TRBV6-4
CDR3 length: 11
J gene: TRBJ1-5
CDR3 protein: ASSPNSNQPQH

D gene: .
V gene: TRBV15
CDR3 length: 11
J gene: TRBJ2-5
CDR3 protein: ATSRTARGTQY

D gene: TRBD1
V gene: TRBV9
CDR3 length: 11
J gene: TRBJ1-2
CDR3 protein: ASSVEGGAGYT

D gene: TRBD1
V gene: TRBV24-1
CDR3 length: 14
J gene: TRBJ2-2
CDR3 protein: ATSDSSQGITGELF

D gene: .
V gene: TRBV10-3
CDR3 length: 13
J gene: TRBJ2-1
CDR3 protein: AISEDRAVVNEQF

D gene: .
V gene: TRBV9
CDR3 length: 13
J gene: TRBJ1-5
CDR3 protein: ASSVGGVMDQPQH

D gene: TRBD1
V gene: TRBV6-1
CDR3 length: 14
J gene: TRBJ2-2
CDR3 protein: AIEETGYSNTGELF

D gene: .
V gene: TRBV6-1
CDR3 length: 12
J gene: TRBJ1-2
CDR3 protein: ASSSRGQNYGYT

D gene: TRBD1
V gene: TRBV5-1
CDR3 length: 12
J gene: TRBJ1-5
CDR3 protein: ASSSGQGDQPQH

D gene: TRBD1
V gene: TRBV20-1
CDR3 length: 12
J gene: TRBJ1-2
CDR3 protein: SAALQGADYGYT

D gene: .
V gene: TRBV6-1
CDR3 length: 12
J gene: TRBJ1-2
CDR3 protein: ASSERYQFYGYT

D gene: TRBD2
V gene: TRBV6-2/TRBV6-3
CDR3 length: 18
J gene: TRBJ2-4
CDR3 protein: ASSLRGETSGNSWKNIQY

D gene: .
V gene: TRBV12-3/TRBV12-4
CDR3 length: 10
J gene: TRBJ2-7
CDR3 protein: ASSFLTYEQY

D gene: .
V gene: TRBV28
CDR3 length: 13
J gene: TRBJ2-7
CDR3 protein: ASSLKFTGIYEQY

D gene: TRBD1
V gene: TRBV20-1
CDR3 length: 12
J gene: TRBJ1-5
CDR3 protein: SAHPGQVNQPQH

D gene: .
V gene: TRBV2
CDR3 length: 14
J gene: TRBJ1-3
CDR3 protein: ASSDRCLSSGNTIY

D gene: .
V gene: TRBV13
CDR3 length: 10
J gene: TRBJ2-7
CDR3 protein: ASSSSMDEQY

D gene: .
V gene: TRBV6-2/TRBV6-3
CDR3 length: 11
J gene: TRBJ2-1
CDR3 protein: ASSYSNGNEQF

D gene: .
V gene: TRBV24-1
CDR3 length: 13
J gene: TRBJ2-1
CDR3 protein: ATSGRLVGENEQF

D gene: .
V gene: TRBV5-1
CDR3 length: 14
J gene: TRBJ1-1
CDR3 protein: ASIFTTLRLWPGSF